These 24 T cell receptor beta chains were sequenced from one sample in a study of identical twins. TCRdb reprocessed the 5' RACE reads via MiXCR and lists one record per CDR3 protein. This table holds about 660,000 distinct CDR3 sequences, 8% to 9% found once. This sample also appeared in a second study, on yellow fever vaccine responses in identical twins.

The sequencing input was PBMCs. Receptors originate from a young woman in good health.

V gene TRBV18 combines with J gene TRBJ2-2; TRBD1 matches 7 bases. The CDR3 is made up of 16 amino acids. Losses at the gene ends were 5 bases for V and 4 bases for J; bases not matched to a gene: 10. Germline V gives CDR1 KGHSH, CDR2 LQKENI. The CDR3 nucleotides read TGTGCCAGCTCAGCCCCCTCGGACAGGCCCACCGGGGAGCTGTTTTTT. Translation gives CASSAPSDRPTGELFF.

This clonotype was counted ten times or more. The chain uses TRBV15 and TRBJ2-2, with 7 bases lining up with TRBD2. The CDR3 spans 16 residues. The germline V gene encodes CDR1 LNHNV and CDR2 YYDKDF (reference sequence). Germline trimming cut 3 bases from V and 5 bases from J; bases unmatched to any gene: 9. The CDR3 DNA sequence: TGTGCCACCAGCAGTAAAAGGACTAGTTTGACCGGGGAGCTGTTTTTT. It encodes CATSSKRTSLTGELFF.

This clonotype was picked up a small number of times. The CDR3 reads CASSWAGIQETQYF. The CDR3 nucleotides are TGCGCCAGCAGCTGGGCGGGGATTCAAGAGACCCAGTACTTC. This sequence joins TRBV5-1 and TRBJ2-5; the D gene is possibly TRBD2 (6 bases). Germline V lookup: CDR1 SGHRS, CDR2 YFSETQ. CDR3 length equals 14 residues. Trimming shortened V by 3 bases and J by 2 bases, and 11 bases separated the two germline ends.

This clonotype has at least ten counts. Its ends do not fully match the called genes, so a read error is possible. The rearrangement links TRBV5-1 to TRBJ2-6, with D unresolved. Germline CDR1 reads SGHRS; CDR2 reads YFSETQ. CDR3 length: 14 amino acids. The CDR3 loop is CASSLGSGANVLTF. DNA of the CDR3: TGTGCCAGCAGTTTAGGCTCTGGGGCCAACGTCCTGACTTTC.

This clonotype was seen ten or more times. This sequence joins TRBV9 and TRBJ2-3, with unresolved D. The germline CDR1 and CDR2 sequences are SGDLS and YYNGEE. CDR3 length: 16 amino acids. The V end lost 0 bases, the J end lost 0 bases, and 11 bases lay between the germline ends. The CDR3 sequence is CASSVGPRASTDTQYF. The CDR3 nucleotides are TGTGCCAGCAGCGTAGGCCCAAGGGCTAGCACAGATACGCAGTATTTT.

This clonotype was detected a few times. The gene calls are TRBV25-1 and TRBJ2-3; D gene uncertain. Germline lookup yields CDR1 MGHDK and CDR2 SYGVNS. The V gene lost 4 bases and the J gene lost 0 bases, with 14 bases spanning the gap. The CDR3 extends over 16 amino acids. Here the CDR3 reads CASSGSRRRSTDTQYF. CDR3 in DNA: TGTGCCAGCAGTGGGTCCCGGCGTAGGAGCACAGATACGCAGTATTTT.

This clonotype occurred a few times. The CDR3 spells CSAQDLRSGRALFEQFF. The CDR3 bases are TGCAGTGCTCAAGATCTCCGGAGCGGGAGGGCCCTGTTTGAGCAGTTCTTC. The chain recombines TRBV20-1 with TRBJ2-1; 10 bases match TRBD2. The CDR3 is 17 residues long. Looked up from germline, CDR1 is DFQATT and CDR2 is SNEGSKA (reference sequence). V lost 5 bases and J lost 9; bases outside the gene matches: 19.

A few counts support this clonotype. The V gene is TRBV24-1, the J gene TRBJ2-6, with TRBD2 matching over 7 bases. Germline CDR1 KGHDR, CDR2 SFDVKD. J was trimmed by 4 bases and V by 7 bases; bases with no gene match: 6. The CDR3 spans 15 residues. The CDR3, as DNA: TGTGCCACCAGCGGGGGGTCTACCGGGGCCAACGTCCTGACTTTC. Its protein is CATSGGSTGANVLTF.

This clonotype was seen repeatedly, ten times or more. The rearrangement links TRBV7-2 to TRBJ2-5, with D possibly TRBD2 on 5 matching bases. CDR1 and CDR2 (germline): SGHTA, FQGNSA. CDR3 length: 12 amino acids. V lost 5 bases and J 14 bases, leaving 18 bases between the germline ends. The CDR3 coding sequence is TGTGCCAGCAGCGCCCGAATGAGGGTTTACTACTTC. This codes for CASSARMRVYYF.

The chain combines TRBV12-3 or TRBV12-4 with TRBJ2-2, with TRBD2 matching 7 bases. This CDR3 has 14 residues. V lost 6 bases, J lost 4 bases, and 5 bases stayed unmatched. The CDR3: CASRLLAGTGELFF. DNA of the CDR3: TGTGCCAGCAGACTCTTAGCGGGCACCGGGGAGCTGTTTTTT.

A note on this clonotype: This sequence may be a read error, since a much larger clone differs from it by one base. The chain is built from TRBV27 and TRBJ2-7; D may be TRBD2 (6 bases). The germline V gene has CDR1 MNHEY and CDR2 SMNVEV (reference sequence). V lost 5 bases to trimming and J lost 2 bases, with 16 bases between them. CDR3 length: 15 amino acids. The CDR3 region has the DNA TGTGCCAGCAGTATCTCCCGGGACTTTCCCTACGAGCAGTACTTC. This sequence encodes CASSISRDFPYEQYF.

This clonotype was counted a few times. The gene calls are TRBV4-1 and TRBJ1-2, with 8 bases fitting TRBD1. V lost 6 bases, J lost 7 bases, and 7 bases stayed unmatched. This CDR3 contains 13 residues. Germline V gene data show CDR1 as MGHRA and CDR2 as YSYEKL. The CDR3 is CASSSTGAGGYTF. The CDR3 DNA sequence: TGCGCCAGCAGTTCGACAGGGGCGGGTGGCTACACCTTC.

The gene calls are TRBV27 and TRBJ2-7; D is unclear. This CDR3 contains 14 residues. The ends were cut back, 5 bases at V and 0 bases at J, with 11 bases in the middle. CDR1 is MNHEY and CDR2 is SMNVEV in the germline V gene (reference sequence). CDR3 nucleotide sequence: TGTGCCAGCAGTCCAGTGACTGGCTCCTACGAGCAGTACTTC. Residues: CASSPVTGSYEQYF.

This clonotype was seen more than once but under ten times. The V gene is TRBV6-1, the J gene TRBJ2-1, with a tentative D call TRBD1 (6 bases). In germline, CDR1 is MNHNS, CDR2 SASEGT. The V end was cut by 6 bases, the J end by 8 bases, with 14 bases between. The CDR3 sequence is 13 residues long. CDR3 amino acids: CASRAGESHEQFF. CDR3 nucleotide sequence: TGTGCCAGCAGAGCAGGGGAGTCCCATGAGCAGTTCTTC.

This chain uses TRBV7-6 with TRBJ2-7, with 7 bases identical to TRBD1. The CDR3 runs to 16 residues. V was pared by 2 bases and J by 3 bases, with 10 bases of the junction left unmatched. From germline, CDR1 is SGHVS and CDR2 FNYEAQ. The CDR3 DNA reads TGTGCCAGCAGCTTAACACCGGGACAGCAATTCTACGAGCAGTACTTC. Protein: CASSLTPGQQFYEQYF.

The chain employs TRBV9 and TRBJ2-2; 7 positions agree with TRBD1. This CDR3 has 15 amino acids. V dropped 0 bases and J dropped 6; count of bases not matched to a gene: 5. Germline V gene lookup returns CDR1 SGDLS and CDR2 YYNGEE. CDR3 sequence: CASSVGQGVAGELFF. CDR3 coding DNA: TGTGCCAGCAGCGTAGGACAGGGTGTCGCCGGGGAGCTGTTTTTT.

This chain connects TRBV20-1 to TRBJ2-7; TRBD2 matches at 10 bases. V lost 6 bases, J lost 7 bases, and 9 bases stayed unmatched. CDR3 length equals 13 residues. In germline, CDR1 is DFQATT, CDR2 SNEGSKA (reference sequence). CDR3 nucleotides: TGCAGTGCGAAGCTAGCGGGAGAGTCGGAGCAGTACTTC. Protein: CSAKLAGESEQYF.

CDR3 DNA sequence: TGCAGCGTTGAAACAAGGGTCGGCTACACCTTC. Amino acid sequence: CSVETRVGYTF. The rearrangement uses TRBV29-1 and TRBJ1-2, with no clear D. The CDR3 is made up of 11 amino acids. CDR1 and CDR2 (germline): SQVTM, ANQGSEA. Between the trimmed V and J ends, which lost 2 bases and 8 bases, there was a span of 9 bases.

The chain couples TRBV19 to TRBJ2-2, with D tentatively TRBD1 or TRBD2 (6 bases each). Germline-derived CDR1 and CDR2 are LNHDA and SQIVND (reference sequence). CDR3 length equals 15 residues. V shed 6 bases and J shed 4 bases, with 15 bases lying between them. CDR3 sequence reads: CASSIRGGSTGELFF. The CDR3 DNA is TGTGCCAGTAGCATCAGGGGAGGAAGCACCGGGGAGCTGTTTTTT.

The chain recombines TRBV6-5 with TRBJ2-1; 11 positions match TRBD2. The V and J ends lost 2 bases and 9 bases, in that order; junction bases with no gene match: 6. Germline CDR1 and CDR2: MNHEY and SVGAGI. The CDR3 runs to 15 residues. CDR3 sequence: CASSYLAGGYGEQFF. CDR3 in DNA: TGTGCCAGCAGTTACCTAGCGGGAGGATATGGTGAGCAGTTCTTC.

Turning to this clonotype: Here the CDR3 omits its conserved ending phenylalanine or tryptophan, so a read error is the likely source. The rearrangement uses TRBV12-3 or TRBV12-4 and TRBJ1-1, with a tentative D call TRBD1 (6 bases). The V and J ends lost 6 bases and 4 bases respectively, with 18 bases between them. The CDR3 has 15 residues. The DNA of the CDR3 is TGTGCCAGCAGACCCACAGGGATGGCGCGCACTGAAGCTTTCCTT. Translating gives CASRPTGMARTEAFL.

This clonotype showed up many times. V gene TRBV7-9 combines with J gene TRBJ1-2; a weak D match, TRBD1 (6 bases). Trimming cost V 2 bases and J 1 base, with 14 bases left between them. Germline V gene data show CDR1 as SEHNR and CDR2 as FQNEAQ (reference sequence). The CDR3 length is 16 residues. CDR3 sequence reads: CASSLPEQGDNYGYTF. In DNA, the CDR3 is TGTGCCAGCAGCTTACCCGAACAGGGTGATAACTATGGCTACACCTTC.

There are a few counts of this clonotype. The chain couples TRBV29-1 to TRBJ2-6, with TRBD1 matching over 8 bases. Unmatched junction bases numbered 9, after V lost 0 bases and J lost 2 bases. This CDR3 region has 18 residues. Per the germline V gene, CDR1 is SQVTM and CDR2 is ANQGSEA. Here the CDR3 reads CSVEERPRDRPGANVLTF. CDR3 nucleotide sequence: TGCAGCGTTGAAGAACGTCCCCGGGACAGGCCTGGGGCCAACGTCCTGACTTTC.

The chain combines TRBV7-9 with TRBJ2-5; D not certain. Germline V lookup: CDR1 SEHNR, CDR2 FQNEAQ (reference sequence). V lost 5 bases, J lost 5 bases, and 18 bases lay in between. CDR3 length: 15 residues. The CDR3 is CASSREVVFKETQYF. CDR3 bases: TGTGCCAGCAGCCGAGAGGTGGTTTTCAAGGAGACCCAGTACTTC.